A selection of T cell receptor beta chains follows, all from one sample in a study of blood T cell repertoires in COVID-19. Profiled with immunoSEQ multiplex PCR; TCRdb holds only in-frame clones, not every one. The table has about 350,000 clones, 89% seen once; the top ten hold under 5%. Sequencing was done on a sample of peripheral blood. The receptor source for this set is a woman aged 55-70 years with COVID-19, enrolled during active disease. CDR3s include the opening cysteine and the closing phenylalanine or tryptophan. D genes are given only for firm matches. Clone size is given for some rows only: seen once, a few or many times, or a class if the clone is expanded.

V gene,J gene,D gene,clone size,CDR3 DNA,CDR3 protein
TRBV4-1,TRBJ1-6,.,.,TGCGCCAGCAGCCAAAGAATTTCAGGGCAGGGCAATTCACCCCTCCACTTT,CASSQRISGQGNSPLHF
TRBV6-5,TRBJ2-1,.,.,TGTGCCTCCCGGGGAGGTGCCAATGAGCAGTTCTTC,CASRGGANEQFF
TRBV4-1,TRBJ1-5,TRBD1,.,TGCGCCAGCAGCCGACGGGACAGTGCAGGCAATCAGCCCCAGCATTTT,CASSRRDSAGNQPQHF
TRBV7-8,TRBJ2-7,TRBD1,.,TGTGCCAGCAGCCAGGGACAGGGGAGGGACGAGCAGTACTTC,CASSQGQGRDEQYF
TRBV28,TRBJ1-5,.,once,TGTGCCAGCACTGGCATCGGGGGTAGCAATCAGCCCCAGCATTTT,CASTGIGGSNQPQHF
TRBV29-1,TRBJ2-7,.,.,TGCAGCGTTGGTGTAAAATCGTACGAGCAGTACTTC,CSVGVKSYEQYF
TRBV2,TRBJ1-2,.,.,TGTGCCAGCAGTGAGTCCTTGGGGAGTAACTATGGCTACACCTTC,CASSESLGSNYGYTF
TRBV6-1,TRBJ2-4,.,.,TGTGCCAGCAGTGAACCAGGACTAGCCAAAAACATTCAGTACTTC,CASSEPGLAKNIQYF
TRBV6-6,TRBJ1-1,.,.,TGTGCCAGCAGCATAGGGGGGGCAGGCACTGAAGCTTTCTTT,CASSIGGAGTEAFF
TRBV11-3,TRBJ1-5,.,.,TGTGCCAGCAGCGCGCAGCGGGACGATCAGCCCCAGCATTTT,CASSAQRDDQPQHF
TRBV6-6,TRBJ1-2,.,.,TGTGCCAGCAGTTACGGGGGCTATGGCTTTGGCTACACCTTC,CASSYGGYGFGYTF